These T cell receptor beta chains were read from a single sample in a study of blood T cell repertoires in COVID-19. Repertoires were generated with immunoSEQ multiplex PCR, while TCRdb's copy carries only in-frame clones and drops some. The sample shows 250,000 to 350,000 clones, 86% of them seen only once. The sample consisted of peripheral blood. The receptors stem from a woman in her 30s with active or convalescent COVID-19. CDR3s include the opening cysteine and the closing phenylalanine or tryptophan. D genes are given only for firm matches. Clone size is not always given. Where it is, it says once, few, many or a class for expanded clones.

V gene	clone size	D gene	J gene	CDR3 protein	CDR3 DNA
TRBV19	NA	NA	TRBJ1-5	CASSMNTYSNQPQHF	TGTGCCAGTAGTATGAATACTTATAGCAATCAGCCCCAGCATTTT
TRBV7-6	NA	NA	TRBJ1-1	CASSLDSSRAEAFF	TGTGCCAGCAGCTTAGACTCCAGTCGGGCTGAAGCTTTCTTT
TRBV19	NA	TRBD2	TRBJ2-3	CASSIKRGLGIADTQYF	TGTGCCAGTAGTATCAAGAGGGGACTAGGTATCGCAGATACGCAGTATTTT
TRBV6-2/TRBV6-3	NA	TRBD1	TRBJ1-1	CASSYSGGRVYTEAFF	TGTGCCAGCAGTTATTCAGGGGGAAGAGTTTACACTGAAGCTTTCTTT
TRBV11-3	NA	NA	TRBJ1-1	CASSLGRWGDTEAFF	TGTGCCAGCAGCTTAGGTCGGTGGGGGGACACTGAAGCTTTCTTT
TRBV28	NA	NA	TRBJ1-3	CASSGQGNPAGNTIYF	TGTGCCAGCAGTGGTCAGGGGAATCCGGCTGGAAACACCATATATTTT
TRBV6-5	few	NA	TRBJ1-1	CASSLLITGNTEAFF	TGTGCCAGCAGCCTCTTGATAACAGGGAACACTGAAGCTTTCTTT
TRBV6-6	NA	TRBD2	TRBJ2-7	CASSYKRGSDYEQYF	TGTGCCAGCAGTTATAAGCGGGGGTCGGACTACGAGCAGTACTTC
TRBV11-2	NA	TRBD2	TRBJ2-3	CASSFLAGGATDTQYF	TGTGCCAGCAGCTTTCTAGCGGGGGGCGCCACAGATACGCAGTATTTT
TRBV6-5	NA	TRBD1	TRBJ1-1	CASSLRDRNTEAFF	TGTGCCAGCAGTTTGCGGGACAGAAACACTGAAGCTTTCTTT
TRBV28	NA	TRBD1	TRBJ2-7	CASRPGTAKSYEQYF	TGTGCCAGCAGACCTGGGACAGCAAAATCCTACGAGCAGTACTTC
TRBV7-2	NA	TRBD2	TRBJ2-1	CASSTPSGGRDNEQFF	TGTGCCAGCAGCACCCCTAGCGGGGGGCGGGACAATGAGCAGTTCTTC
TRBV5-1	NA	TRBD1	TRBJ1-2	CASSLATGNYGYTF	TGCGCCAGCAGCTTGGCGACAGGGAACTATGGCTACACCTTC
TRBV6-1	NA	NA	TRBJ1-6	CASSEQRQDYSPLHF	TGTGCCAGCAGTGAGCAACGACAGGATTATTCACCCCTCCACTTT
TRBV6-2/TRBV6-3	NA	NA	TRBJ2-1	CASSYWAGMDNEQFF	TGTGCCAGCAGTTACTGGGCGGGGATGGACAATGAGCAGTTCTTC
TRBV4-3	NA	NA	TRBJ2-7	CASSLGGRGAPPYEQYF	TGCGCCAGCAGCCTTGGGGGGAGGGGGGCCCCACCCTACGAGCAGTACTTC
TRBV6-5	once	NA	TRBJ2-7	CASSPPDRIYEQYF	TGTGCCAGCAGTCCCCCCGACAGGATCTACGAGCAGTACTTC